These 19 T cell receptor beta chains were sequenced from one sample in a study of T cell responses to AZD1222 COVID-19 vaccine. Using immunoSEQ multiplex PCR, the repertoire was profiled, and TCRdb retains in-frame clones only, with some absent. The sample lists approximately 120,000 clones, about 90% occurring once. The source was peripheral blood, collected on day 0 of AZD1222 vaccination. These receptors all stem from an adult in good health.

The chain is built from TRBV27 and TRBJ2-7; D perhaps matches TRBD2 (5 bases). This CDR3 contains 14 residues. Trimming stripped 2 bases from V and 4 bases from J, with 12 bases between. Per germline, CDR1 MNHEY and CDR2 SMNVEV (reference sequence). DNA of the CDR3: TGTGCCAGCAGTTTAAAGGCGGGTAGGTACGAGCAGTACTTC. As protein: CASSLKAGRYEQYF.

This chain connects TRBV13 to TRBJ2-1, with D perhaps TRBD1 (6 bases). This CDR3 has 18 residues. CDR1 is PRHDT and CDR2 is FYEKMQ in the germline V gene (reference sequence). The V and J ends lost 5 bases and 0 bases respectively, with 20 bases between them. The chain's CDR3 is CASSPLTVGQSSYNEQFF. The DNA for the CDR3 is TGTGCCAGCAGCCCACTTACCGTCGGACAGAGCTCCTACAATGAGCAGTTCTTC.

The V gene is TRBV28, the J gene TRBJ2-7, with 11 bases fitting TRBD1. The V gene end was trimmed by 3 bases and the J gene end by 7 bases; junction bases not matched to a gene: 8. CDR3 length: 15 residues. CDR1 is MDHEN and CDR2 is SYDVKM in the germline V gene. The CDR3 region has the DNA TGTGCCAGCAGTTTGCCCTCGGACAGGGGGCGTGAGCAGTACTTC. Protein product: CASSLPSDRGREQYF. The whole variable domain, remainder taken from reference TRBV28 and TRBJ2-7, is DVKVTQSSRYLVKRTGEKVFLECVQDMDHENMFWYRQDPGLGLRLIYFSYDVKMKEKGDIPEGYSVSREKKERFSLILESASTNQTSMYLCASSLPSDRGREQYFGPGTRLTVT.

There are a few counts of this clone. This chain connects TRBV4-1 to TRBJ1-1; D remains ambiguous. This CDR3 region has 19 residues. The germline V gene encodes CDR1 MGHRA and CDR2 YSYEKL. Trimming pared 3 bases from V and 1 base from J, leaving 24 bases between. CDR3 sequence reads: CASSHNIHGRDGRNTEAFF. In DNA, the CDR3 is TGCGCCAGCAGCCACAACATACACGGAAGGGATGGACGGAACACTGAAGCTTTCTTT.

The chain uses TRBV11-2 and TRBJ2-7; a possible D gene is TRBD2 (5 bases). This CDR3 is built from 14 residues. The V and J ends lost 2 bases and 6 bases respectively, with 14 bases between them. Looked up from germline, CDR1 is SGHAT and CDR2 is FQNNGV. CDR3 residues: CASSLLRGPLEQYF. The CDR3 nucleotides read TGTGCCAGCAGCTTATTACGGGGTCCCCTCGAGCAGTACTTC.

This rearrangement joins TRBV7-3 to TRBJ2-7, with D uncertain. Trimming shortened V by 1 base and J by 2 bases, and 12 bases separated the two germline ends. The length of the CDR3 is 15 residues. CDR1 and CDR2 from the germline V gene are SGHTA and FQGTGA. Here the CDR3 DNA reads TGTGCCAGCAGCTTAAACGCTTTCCCTCCCTACGAGCAGTACTTC. Translated, it gives CASSLNAFPPYEQYF. Together with reference TRBV7-3 and TRBJ2-7, the CDR3 gives the full variable domain: GAGVSQTPSNKVTEKGKYVELRCDPISGHTALYWYRQSLGQGPEFLIYFQGTGAADDSGLPNDRFFAVRPEGSVSTLKIQRTERGDSAVYLCASSLNAFPPYEQYFGPGTRLTVT.

As to this clone: At one of its ends the junction is not consistent with the germline gene, which may arise from a read error. The chain couples TRBV2 to TRBJ1-2; D call uncertain. Germline V gene data show CDR1 as SNHLY and CDR2 as FYNNEI. The CDR3 is made up of 11 amino acids. CDR3 nucleotides: TGTGCCAGCAGGACGGACGTCACGAAGCACTTC. Translation gives CASRTDVTKHF.

The rearrangement uses TRBV2 and TRBJ2-7, with D perhaps TRBD1 (5 bases). The V and J ends lost 7 bases and 3 bases respectively, with 10 bases between them. Germline values: CDR1 SNHLY, CDR2 FYNNEI. The CDR3 runs to 12 residues. The chain's CDR3 is CASKDSNYEQYF. CDR3 DNA sequence: TGTGCCAGCAAAGACAGCAACTACGAGCAGTACTTC.

The sample holds one count of this clone. The rearrangement links TRBV24-1 to TRBJ2-3; weak D call: TRBD2 (6 bases). The CDR3 is 14 residues long. The germline V gene encodes CDR1 KGHDR and CDR2 SFDVKD. Trimming removed 9 bases from V and 3 bases from J, with 15 bases in between. CDR3 DNA: TGTGCCACCGGGGGGTCGAGCCGAACAGATACGCAGTATTTT. It translates to CATGGSSRTDTQYF.

This CDR3 is CASRWTVLPEQYF. The CDR3 DNA follows: TGTGCCAGCAGATGGACCGTGCTCCCCGAGCAGTACTTC. J is TRBJ2-7 and V is TRBV21-1. TRBV21-1 is termed a pseudogene. CDR3 length: 13 residues.

This chain connects TRBV29-1 to TRBJ1-2; possible D gene TRBD1, 5 bases. The CDR3 consists of 13 residues. V lost 4 bases and J 7 bases, leaving 16 bases between the germline ends. Germline CDR1 and CDR2: SQVTM and ANQGSEA. The CDR3 DNA follows: TGCAGCGTTGGAGGAAGGGGTTCGGGTGGCTACACCTTC. Translation: CSVGGRGSGGYTF.

The chain joins TRBV4-1 to TRBJ2-1; D gene uncertain. The CDR3 has 14 residues. Germline CDR1 and CDR2: MGHRA and YSYEKL. Trimming removed 1 base at V and 5 bases at J, with 9 bases between. The CDR3 DNA sequence: TGCGCCAGCAGCCAAGCTGGCAGCGACAATGAGCAGTTCTTC. Encoded protein: CASSQAGSDNEQFF.

This clone was found once. V is TRBV6-1 and J is TRBJ2-2; no reliable D call. This CDR3 region has 16 residues. Germline V gene sequence: CDR1 MNHNS, CDR2 SASEGT. Trimming took 1 base from V and 4 from J, leaving 13 bases between them. The CDR3 nucleotides are TGTGCCAGCAGTGAAGGCCCTCATGGCGGCACCGGGGAGCTGTTTTTT. It encodes CASSEGPHGGTGELFF.

This clone came up once. The chain carries TRBV4-3 and TRBJ1-3; D is unclear. Germline assignment: CDR1 LGHNA and CDR2 YSLEER. This CDR3 is built from 16 residues. Trimming cost V 1 base and J 0 bases, with 10 bases left between them. The CDR3 region has the DNA TGCGCCAGCAGCCAAGCGGCCGGAGTCTCTGGAAACACCATATATTTT. It specifies CASSQAAGVSGNTIYF.

With respect to this clone: Other nucleotide sequences from this sample produce the same CDR3. V is TRBV19 and J is TRBJ1-4; 8 bases fit TRBD1. The CDR3 runs to 15 residues. Looked up from germline, CDR1 is LNHDA and CDR2 is SQIVND (reference sequence). Trimming at V came to 6 bases and at J to 0 bases, leaving 3 bases not matched to a gene. CDR3 coding DNA: TGTGCCAGTAGCCAACAGGGGGCAACTAATGAAAAACTGTTTTTT. It encodes CASSQQGATNEKLFF.

This chain uses TRBV7-3 with TRBJ1-2, with D perhaps TRBD1 (5 bases). CDR1 SGHTA and CDR2 FQGTGA come from the germline V gene. V was shortened by 5 bases and J by 7 bases, with 8 bases between the two germline ends. This CDR3 is 11 amino acids long. The chain's CDR3 is CASSQGAGYTF. The CDR3 nucleotides are TGTGCCAGCAGCCAAGGGGCTGGCTACACCTTC.

This clone was recorded once. The chain employs TRBV2 and TRBJ2-1, with 8 bases that match TRBD1. V lost 8 bases and J lost 5; bases outside the gene matches: 11. This CDR3 is 15 amino acids long. Germline loops: CDR1 SNHLY, CDR2 FYNNEI. The CDR3 loop reads CASSEQGVLNNEQFF. In nucleotides, the CDR3 is TGTGCCAGCTCCGAACAGGGGGTCCTCAACAATGAGCAGTTCTTC.

The chain has TRBV19 and TRBJ2-1; D is ambiguous. The length of the CDR3 is 12 residues. From germline, CDR1 is LNHDA and CDR2 SQIVND (reference sequence). V was trimmed by 5 bases and J by 6 bases, leaving 8 bases between them. The CDR3 here is CASSLTGNEQFF. The CDR3 coding sequence is TGTGCCAGTAGTCTGACGGGCAATGAGCAGTTCTTC.

CDR3 DNA sequence: TGTGCCAGCAGTTTTCTAGCGGGACACACAGATACGCAGTATTTT. Amino acid sequence: CASSFLAGHTDTQYF. The V call is TRBV6-5, the J call TRBJ2-3; 9 nucleotides align to TRBD2. Germline V CDR1 and CDR2: MNHEY, SVGAGI. V lost 4 bases, J lost 2 bases, and 4 bases stayed unmatched. The CDR3 length is 15 residues.